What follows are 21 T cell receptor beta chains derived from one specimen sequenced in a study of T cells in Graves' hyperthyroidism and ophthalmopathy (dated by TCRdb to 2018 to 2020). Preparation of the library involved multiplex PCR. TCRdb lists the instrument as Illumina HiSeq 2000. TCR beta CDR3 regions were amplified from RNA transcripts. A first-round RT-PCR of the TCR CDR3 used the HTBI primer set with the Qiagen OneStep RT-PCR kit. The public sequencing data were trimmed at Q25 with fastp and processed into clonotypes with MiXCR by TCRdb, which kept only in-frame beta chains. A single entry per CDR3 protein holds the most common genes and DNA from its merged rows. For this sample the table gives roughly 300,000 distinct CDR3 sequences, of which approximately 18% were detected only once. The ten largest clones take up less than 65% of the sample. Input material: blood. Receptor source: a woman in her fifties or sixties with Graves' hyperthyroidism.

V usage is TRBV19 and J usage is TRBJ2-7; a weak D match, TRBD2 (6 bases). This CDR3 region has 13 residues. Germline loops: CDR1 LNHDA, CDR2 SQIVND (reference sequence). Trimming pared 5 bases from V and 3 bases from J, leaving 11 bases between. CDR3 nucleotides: TGTGCCAGTAGTGCCGGGGGAAGCTACGAGCAGTACTTC. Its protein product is CASSAGGSYEQYF.

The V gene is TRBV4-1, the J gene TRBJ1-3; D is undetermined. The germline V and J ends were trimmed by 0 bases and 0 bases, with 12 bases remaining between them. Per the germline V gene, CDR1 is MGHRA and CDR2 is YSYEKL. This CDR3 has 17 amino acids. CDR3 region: CASSQDEFADSGNTIYF. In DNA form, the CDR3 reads TGCGCCAGCAGCCAAGATGAGTTTGCAGACTCTGGAAACACCATATATTTT.

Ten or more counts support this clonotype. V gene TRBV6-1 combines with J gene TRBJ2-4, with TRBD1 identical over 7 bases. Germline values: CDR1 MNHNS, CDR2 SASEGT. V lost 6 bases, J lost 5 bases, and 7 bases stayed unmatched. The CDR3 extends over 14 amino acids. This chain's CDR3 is CASRRQGIENIQYF. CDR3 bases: TGTGCCAGCAGGCGACAGGGTATCGAAAACATTCAGTACTTC.

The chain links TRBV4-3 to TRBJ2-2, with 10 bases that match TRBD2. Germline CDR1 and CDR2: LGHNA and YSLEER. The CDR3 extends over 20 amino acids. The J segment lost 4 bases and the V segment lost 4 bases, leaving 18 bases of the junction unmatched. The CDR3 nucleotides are TGCGCCAGCAGCCCTATACCTCGAGGTAGCGGGGGGCCGGGCACCGGGGAGCTGTTTTTT. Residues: CASSPIPRGSGGPGTGELFF.

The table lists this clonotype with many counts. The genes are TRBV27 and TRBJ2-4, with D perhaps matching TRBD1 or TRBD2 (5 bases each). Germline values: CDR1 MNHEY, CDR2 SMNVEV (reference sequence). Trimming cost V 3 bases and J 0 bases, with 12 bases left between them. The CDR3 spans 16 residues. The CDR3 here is CASSFGVGGAKNIQYF. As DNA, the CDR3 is TGTGCCAGCAGTTTTGGGGTTGGGGGAGCCAAAAACATTCAGTACTTC.

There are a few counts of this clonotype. This CDR3 reads CASSEGGMEKNIQYF. The CDR3 DNA sequence: TGTGCCAGCAGTGAAGGGGGCATGGAAAAAAACATTCAGTACTTC. V usage is TRBV6-1 and J usage is TRBJ2-4, with D possibly being TRBD1 (5 bases). The CDR3 consists of 15 residues. Trimming cost V 1 base and J 4 bases, with 11 bases left between them. Germline CDR1 MNHNS, CDR2 SASEGT.

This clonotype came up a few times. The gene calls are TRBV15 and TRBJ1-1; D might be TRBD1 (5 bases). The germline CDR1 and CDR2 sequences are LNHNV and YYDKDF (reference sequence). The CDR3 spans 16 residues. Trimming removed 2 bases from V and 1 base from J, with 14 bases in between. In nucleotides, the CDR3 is TGTGCCACCAGCAGATCCCGGAGTGGGGCGAACACTGAAGCTTTCTTT. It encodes CATSRSRSGANTEAFF.

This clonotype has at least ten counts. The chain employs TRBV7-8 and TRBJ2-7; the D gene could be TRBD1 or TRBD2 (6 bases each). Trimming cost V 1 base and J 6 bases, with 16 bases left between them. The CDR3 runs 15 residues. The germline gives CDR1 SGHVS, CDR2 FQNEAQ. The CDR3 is CASSLEGGLPGEQYF. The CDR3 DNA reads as TGTGCCAGCAGCTTAGAGGGGGGATTGCCGGGCGAGCAGTACTTC.

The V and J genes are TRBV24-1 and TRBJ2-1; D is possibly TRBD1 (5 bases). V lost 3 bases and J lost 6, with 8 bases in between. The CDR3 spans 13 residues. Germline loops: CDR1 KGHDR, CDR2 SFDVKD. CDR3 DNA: TGTGCCACCAGTGATCCTCAGGGCAATGAGCAGTTCTTC. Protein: CATSDPQGNEQFF.

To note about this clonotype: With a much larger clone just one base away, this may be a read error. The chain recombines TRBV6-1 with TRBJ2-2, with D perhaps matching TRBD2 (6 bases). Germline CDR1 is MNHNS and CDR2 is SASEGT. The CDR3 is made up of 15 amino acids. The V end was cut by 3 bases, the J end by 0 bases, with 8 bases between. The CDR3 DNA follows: TGTGCCAGCAGTGACAGGGACTCGAACACCGGGGAGCTGTTTTTT. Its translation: CASSDRDSNTGELFF.

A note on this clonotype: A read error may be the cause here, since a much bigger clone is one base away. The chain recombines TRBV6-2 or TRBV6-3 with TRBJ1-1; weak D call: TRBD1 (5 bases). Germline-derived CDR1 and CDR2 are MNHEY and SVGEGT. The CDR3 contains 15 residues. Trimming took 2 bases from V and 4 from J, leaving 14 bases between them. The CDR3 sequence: CASSYRRGLATEAFF. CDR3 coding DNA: TGTGCCAGCAGTTACCGAAGGGGTCTGGCCACTGAAGCTTTCTTT.

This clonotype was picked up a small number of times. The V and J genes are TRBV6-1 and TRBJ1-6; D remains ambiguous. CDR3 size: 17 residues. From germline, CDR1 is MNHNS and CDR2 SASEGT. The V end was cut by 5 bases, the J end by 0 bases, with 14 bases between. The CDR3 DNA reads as TGTGCCAGCAGTTTCGCCCTCAGTAGCTCCTATAATTCACCCCTCCACTTT. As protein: CASSFALSSSYNSPLHF.

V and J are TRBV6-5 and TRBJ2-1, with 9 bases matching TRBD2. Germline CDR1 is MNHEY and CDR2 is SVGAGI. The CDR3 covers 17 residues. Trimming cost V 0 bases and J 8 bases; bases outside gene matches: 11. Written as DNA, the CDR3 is TGTGCCAGCAGTTACTCGAAGAAGGTAGCGGGGGACTATGAGCAGTTCTTC. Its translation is CASSYSKKVAGDYEQFF.

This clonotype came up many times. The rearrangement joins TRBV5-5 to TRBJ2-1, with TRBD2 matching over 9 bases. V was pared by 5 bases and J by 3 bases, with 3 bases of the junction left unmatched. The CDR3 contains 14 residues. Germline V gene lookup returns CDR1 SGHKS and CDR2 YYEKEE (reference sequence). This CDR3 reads CASRASGDYNEQFF. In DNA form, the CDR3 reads TGTGCCAGCAGAGCTAGCGGGGACTACAATGAGCAGTTCTTC.

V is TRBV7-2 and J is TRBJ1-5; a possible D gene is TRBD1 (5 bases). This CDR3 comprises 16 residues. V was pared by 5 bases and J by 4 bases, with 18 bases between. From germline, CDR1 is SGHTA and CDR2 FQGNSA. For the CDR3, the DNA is TGTGCCAGCAGCCCCCTACCGGGGCTTTCTAATCAGCCCCAGCATTTT. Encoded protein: CASSPLPGLSNQPQHF.

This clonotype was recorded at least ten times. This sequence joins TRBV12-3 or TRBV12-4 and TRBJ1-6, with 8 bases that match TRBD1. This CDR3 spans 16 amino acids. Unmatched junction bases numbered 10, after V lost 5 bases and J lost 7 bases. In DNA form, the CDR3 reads TGTGCCAGCAGTCCGGGACAGGCTACCACCAATTCACCCCTCCACTTT. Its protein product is CASSPGQATTNSPLHF.

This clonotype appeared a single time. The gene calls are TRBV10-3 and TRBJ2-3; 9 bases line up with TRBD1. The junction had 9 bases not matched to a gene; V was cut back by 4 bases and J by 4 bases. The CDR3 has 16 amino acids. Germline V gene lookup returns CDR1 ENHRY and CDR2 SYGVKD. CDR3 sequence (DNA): TGTGCCATCAGTGCCAGAACAGGGGGCGAGGCAGATACGCAGTATTTT. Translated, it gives CAISARTGGEADTQYF.

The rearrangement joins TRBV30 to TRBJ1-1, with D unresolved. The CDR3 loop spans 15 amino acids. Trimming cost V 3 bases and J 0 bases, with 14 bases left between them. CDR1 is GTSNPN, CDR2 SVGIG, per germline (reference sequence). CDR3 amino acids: CAWSIRSLMNTEAFF. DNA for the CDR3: TGTGCCTGGAGCATTCGGTCCCTAATGAACACTGAAGCTTTCTTT.

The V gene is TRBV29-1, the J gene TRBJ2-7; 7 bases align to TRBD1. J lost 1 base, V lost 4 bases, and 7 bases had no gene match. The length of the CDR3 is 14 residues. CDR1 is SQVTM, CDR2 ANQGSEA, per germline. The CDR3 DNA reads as TGCAGCGTTGCCTGGGACAGAGGATCCTACGAGCAGTACTTC. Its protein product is CSVAWDRGSYEQYF.

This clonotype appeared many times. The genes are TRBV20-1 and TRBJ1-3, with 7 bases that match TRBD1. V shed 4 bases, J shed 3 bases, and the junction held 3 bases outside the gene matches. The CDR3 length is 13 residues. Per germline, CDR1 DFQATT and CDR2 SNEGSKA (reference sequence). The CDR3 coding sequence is TGCAGTGCTAATCAGGGGGATGGAAACACCATATATTTT. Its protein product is CSANQGDGNTIYF.

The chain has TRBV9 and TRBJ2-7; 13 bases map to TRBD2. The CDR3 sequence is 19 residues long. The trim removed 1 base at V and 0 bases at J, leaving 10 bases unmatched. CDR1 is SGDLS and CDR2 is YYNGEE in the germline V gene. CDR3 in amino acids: CASSVIGLAGVQISYEQYV. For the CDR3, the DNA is TGTGCCAGCAGCGTAATCGGACTAGCGGGGGTCCAAATCTCCTACGAGCAGTACGTC.